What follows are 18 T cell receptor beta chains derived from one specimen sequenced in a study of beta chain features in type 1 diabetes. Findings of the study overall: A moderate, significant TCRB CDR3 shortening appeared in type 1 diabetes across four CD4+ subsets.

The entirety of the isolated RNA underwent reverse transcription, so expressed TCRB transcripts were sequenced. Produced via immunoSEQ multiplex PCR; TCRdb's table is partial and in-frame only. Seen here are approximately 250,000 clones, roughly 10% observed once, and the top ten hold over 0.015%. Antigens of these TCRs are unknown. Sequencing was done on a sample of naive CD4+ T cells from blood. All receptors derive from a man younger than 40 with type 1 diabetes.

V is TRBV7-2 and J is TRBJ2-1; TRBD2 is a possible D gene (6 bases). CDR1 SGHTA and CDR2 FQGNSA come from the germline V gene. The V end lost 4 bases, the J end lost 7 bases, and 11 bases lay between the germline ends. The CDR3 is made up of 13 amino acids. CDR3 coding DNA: TGTGCCAGCAGCTCTGGGAGGAGGAATGAGCAGTTCTTC. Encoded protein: CASSSGRRNEQFF. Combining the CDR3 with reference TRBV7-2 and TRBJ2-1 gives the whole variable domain GAGVSQSPSNKVTEKGKDVELRCDPISGHTALYWYRQSLGQGLEFLIYFQGNSAPDKSGLPSDRFSAERTGGSVSTLTIQRTQQEDSAVYLCASSSGRRNEQFFGPGTRLTVL.

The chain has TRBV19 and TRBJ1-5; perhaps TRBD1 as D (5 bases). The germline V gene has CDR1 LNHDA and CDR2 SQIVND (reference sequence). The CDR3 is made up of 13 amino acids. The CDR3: CGGDSHFNQPQHF. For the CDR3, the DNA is TGTGGAGGCGACAGCCACTTCAATCAGCCCCAGCATTTT.

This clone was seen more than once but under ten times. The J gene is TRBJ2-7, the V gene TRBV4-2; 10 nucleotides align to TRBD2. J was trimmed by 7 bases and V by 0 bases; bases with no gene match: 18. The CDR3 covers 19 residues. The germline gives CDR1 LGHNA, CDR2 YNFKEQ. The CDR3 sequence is CASSQDRRPSSGGYLEQYF. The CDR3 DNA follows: TGTGCCAGCAGCCAAGATCGTCGCCCCTCTAGCGGGGGATACCTGGAGCAGTACTTC.

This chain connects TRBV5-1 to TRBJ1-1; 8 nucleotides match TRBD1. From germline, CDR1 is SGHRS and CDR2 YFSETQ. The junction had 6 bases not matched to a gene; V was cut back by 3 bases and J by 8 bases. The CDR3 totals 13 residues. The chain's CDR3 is CASSSQGAGEAFF. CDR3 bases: TGCGCCAGCAGCTCTCAGGGGGCGGGGGAAGCTTTCTTT.

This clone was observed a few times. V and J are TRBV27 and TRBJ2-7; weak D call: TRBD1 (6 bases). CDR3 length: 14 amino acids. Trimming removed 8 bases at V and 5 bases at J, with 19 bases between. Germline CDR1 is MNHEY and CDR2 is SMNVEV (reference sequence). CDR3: CASSKGTGMNEQYF. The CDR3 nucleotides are TGTGCCAGCTCTAAGGGAACAGGGATGAACGAGCAGTACTTC.

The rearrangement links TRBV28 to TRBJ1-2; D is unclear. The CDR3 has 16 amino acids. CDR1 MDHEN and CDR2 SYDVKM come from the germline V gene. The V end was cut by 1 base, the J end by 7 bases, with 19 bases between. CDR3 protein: CASSLSQAGVLFGYTF. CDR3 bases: TGTGCCAGCAGTTTATCCCAGGCGGGCGTCCTCTTTGGCTACACCTTC.

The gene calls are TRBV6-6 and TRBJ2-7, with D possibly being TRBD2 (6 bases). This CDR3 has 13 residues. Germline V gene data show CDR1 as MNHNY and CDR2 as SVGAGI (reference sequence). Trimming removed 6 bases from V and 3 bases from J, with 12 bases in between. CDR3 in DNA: TGTGCCAGCAGCCAGCGGGTCCGCTACGAGCAGTACTTC. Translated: CASSQRVRYEQYF.

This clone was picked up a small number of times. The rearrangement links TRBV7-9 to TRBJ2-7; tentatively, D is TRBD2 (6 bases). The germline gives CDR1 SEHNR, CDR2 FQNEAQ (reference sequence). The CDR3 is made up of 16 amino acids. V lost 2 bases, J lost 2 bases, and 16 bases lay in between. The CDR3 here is CASSLRGGSFAYEQYF. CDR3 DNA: TGTGCCAGCAGCTTAAGGGGAGGTAGCTTTGCCTACGAGCAGTACTTC.

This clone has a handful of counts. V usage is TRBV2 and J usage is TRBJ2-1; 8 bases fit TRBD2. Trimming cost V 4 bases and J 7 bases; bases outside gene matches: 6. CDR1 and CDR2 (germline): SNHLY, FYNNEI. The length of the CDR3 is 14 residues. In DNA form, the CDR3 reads TGTGCCAGCAGTGCAAGGACTAGCCTGAATGAGCAGTTCTTC. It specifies CASSARTSLNEQFF.

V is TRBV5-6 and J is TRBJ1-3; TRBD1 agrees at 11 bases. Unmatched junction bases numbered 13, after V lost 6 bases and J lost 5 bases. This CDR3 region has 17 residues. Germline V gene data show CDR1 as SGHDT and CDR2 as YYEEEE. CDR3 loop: CASNHLGQGDERNTIYF. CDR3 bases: TGTGCCAGCAACCACCTGGGACAGGGGGATGAACGAAACACCATATATTTT. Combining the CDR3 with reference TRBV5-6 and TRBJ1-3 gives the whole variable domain DAGVTQSPTHLIKTRGQQVTLRCSPKSGHDTVSWYQQALGQGPQFIFQYYEEEERQRGNFPDRFSGHQFPNYSSELNVNALLLGDSALYLCASNHLGQGDERNTIYFGEGSWLTVV.

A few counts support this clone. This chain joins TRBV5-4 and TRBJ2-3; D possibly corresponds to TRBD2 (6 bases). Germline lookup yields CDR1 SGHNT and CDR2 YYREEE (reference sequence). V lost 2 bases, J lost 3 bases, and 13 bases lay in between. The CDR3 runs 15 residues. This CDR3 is CASSFGEDRTDTQYF. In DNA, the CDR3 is TGTGCCAGCAGCTTCGGGGAGGACCGAACAGATACGCAGTATTTT.

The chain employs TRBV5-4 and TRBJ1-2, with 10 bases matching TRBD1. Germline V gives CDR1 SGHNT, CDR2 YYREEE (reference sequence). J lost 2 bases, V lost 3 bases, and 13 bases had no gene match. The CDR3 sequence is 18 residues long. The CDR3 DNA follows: TGTGCCAGCAGCTCGGCCGGGTGGGACAGGGGCACCAACTATGGCTACACCTTC. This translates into CASSSAGWDRGTNYGYTF.

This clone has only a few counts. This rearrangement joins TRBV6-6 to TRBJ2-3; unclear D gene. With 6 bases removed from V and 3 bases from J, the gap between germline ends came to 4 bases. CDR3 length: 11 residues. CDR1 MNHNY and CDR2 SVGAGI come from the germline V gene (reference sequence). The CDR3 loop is CASSVTDTQYF. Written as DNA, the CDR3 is TGTGCCAGCAGCGTTACAGATACGCAGTATTTT.

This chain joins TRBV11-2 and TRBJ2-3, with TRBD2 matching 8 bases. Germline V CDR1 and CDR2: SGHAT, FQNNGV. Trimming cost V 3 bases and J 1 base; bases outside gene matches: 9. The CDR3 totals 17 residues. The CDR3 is CASSFRSSGARTDTQYF. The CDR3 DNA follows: TGTGCCAGCAGCTTCCGGAGTAGCGGGGCCCGCACAGATACGCAGTATTTT. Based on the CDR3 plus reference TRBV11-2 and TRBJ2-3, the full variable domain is EAGVAQSPRYKIIEKRQSVAFWCNPISGHATLYWYQQILGQGPKLLIQFQNNGVVDDSQLPKDRFSAERLKGVDSTLKIQPAKLEDSAVYLCASSFRSSGARTDTQYFGPGTRLTVL.

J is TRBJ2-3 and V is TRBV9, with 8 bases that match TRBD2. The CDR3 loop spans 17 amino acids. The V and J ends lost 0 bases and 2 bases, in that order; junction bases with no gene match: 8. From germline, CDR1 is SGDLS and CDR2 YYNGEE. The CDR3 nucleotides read TGTGCCAGCAGCGTAGAGGGCGGGGGGTTCTCCACAGATACGCAGTATTTT. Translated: CASSVEGGGFSTDTQYF.

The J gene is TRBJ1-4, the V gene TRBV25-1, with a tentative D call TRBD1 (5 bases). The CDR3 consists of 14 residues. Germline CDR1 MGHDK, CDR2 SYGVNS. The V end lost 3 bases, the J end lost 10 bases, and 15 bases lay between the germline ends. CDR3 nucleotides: TGTGCCAGCAGTGATACAAGGGGTTTTGGAAAACTGTTTTTT. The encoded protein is CASSDTRGFGKLFF.

DNA for the CDR3: TGCGCCAGCAGCTTGGAGCCGGGGCAAGAGACCCAGTACTTC. Translation: CASSLEPGQETQYF. The chain couples TRBV5-1 to TRBJ2-5; D might be TRBD2 (5 bases). Deletions cut 0 bases from V and 2 bases from J, with 8 bases between. Germline V gives CDR1 SGHRS, CDR2 YFSETQ. The CDR3 sequence is 14 residues long.

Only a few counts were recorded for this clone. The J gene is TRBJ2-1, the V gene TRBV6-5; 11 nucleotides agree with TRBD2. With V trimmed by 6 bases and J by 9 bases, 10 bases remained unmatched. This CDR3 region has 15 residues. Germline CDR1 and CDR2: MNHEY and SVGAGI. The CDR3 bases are TGTGCCAGCAGGCGAAGTAGCGGGGGGGCCAGTGAGCAGTTCTTC. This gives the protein CASRRSSGGASEQFF.